The text below deals with one TCR beta chain. V was cut by 3 bases and J by 3 bases, with 9 bases left in between. CDR3 length equals 12 residues. Germline assignment: CDR1 GTSNPN and CDR2 SVGIG (reference sequence). This sample was taken from a study of CD8 T cells in Susac syndrome. RNA totalling about 0.5 to 1 ug underwent reverse transcription with random hexamers. A single record per CDR3 protein comes from TCRdb applying MiXCR to the immunoSEQ multiplex PCR reads. Here the sample spans around 71,000 distinct CDR3 sequences, approximately 96% being singletons. Sequencing input: CD4+ T cells from PBMCs. V usage is TRBV30 and J usage is TRBJ2-7, with D possibly matching TRBD1 (5 bases). The receptor's source is a human donor with multiple sclerosis. The CDR3 DNA sequence: TGTGCCTGGAGCAGAGACAGCTACGAGCAGTACTTC. It encodes CAWSRDSYEQYF. Filled out from reference TRBV30 and TRBJ2-7, the complete variable domain reads SQTIHQWPATLVQPVGSPLSLECTVEGTSNPNLYWYRQAAGRGLQLLFYSVGIGQISSEVPQNLSASRPQDRQFILSSKKLLLSDSGFYLCAWSRDSYEQYFGPGTRLTVT.